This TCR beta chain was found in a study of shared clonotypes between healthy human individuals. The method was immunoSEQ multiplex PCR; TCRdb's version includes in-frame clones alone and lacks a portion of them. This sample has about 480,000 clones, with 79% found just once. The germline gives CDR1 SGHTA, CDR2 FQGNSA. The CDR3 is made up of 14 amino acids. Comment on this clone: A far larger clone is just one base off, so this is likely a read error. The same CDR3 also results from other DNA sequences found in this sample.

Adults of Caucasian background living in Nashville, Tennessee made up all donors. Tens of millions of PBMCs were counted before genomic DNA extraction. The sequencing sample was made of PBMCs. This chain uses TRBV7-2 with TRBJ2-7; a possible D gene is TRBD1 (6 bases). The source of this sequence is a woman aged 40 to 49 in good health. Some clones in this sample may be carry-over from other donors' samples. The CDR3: CASSPDRNSYEQYF. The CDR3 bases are TGTGCTAGCAGCCCCGACAGGAACTCCTACGAGCAGTACTTC.